What follows describes a single TCR beta chain. This clonotype was observed a few times. It lacks a known antigen. No base quality values were provided; no much bigger clone lies one nucleotide off. After removal of 6 bases from V and 0 bases from J, the junction retains 8 bases not matched to a gene. Taken from the germline V gene, the CDR1 and CDR2 loops are SGHDT and YYEEEE. Inclusive of the bounding cysteine and phenylalanine, the CDR3 is 16 residues long. Only CDR3 DNA is held: 48 bases, read in frame from base 1. This sample's treatment or condition label indicates: live attenuated yellow fever vaccine strain. At every blood-draw timepoint, two biological replicates of bulk PBMCs were collected. A standard Ficoll-Paque protocol was used to isolate PBMCs from peripheral blood. TriZol was used to extract RNA from bulk PBMCs, from CD4 and CD8 fractions, and from dextramer-positive and dextramer-negative fractions.

The source of the sample is a study of T cells after yellow fever vaccination (dated by TCRdb to about 2019). About the full investigation: The SMART-Seq v4 Ultra Low Input RNA kit was used to prepare libraries from fractions with low cell numbers. To follow T-cell clones before and after primary and booster YFV17D yellow fever vaccination, bulk TCR alpha and beta repertoires were sequenced over time. The cohort comprised two healthy male donors, one aged 18 to 29 and one aged 30 to 40 years. Blood was drawn at multiple timepoints before and after primary and secondary immunization, with bulk PBMC replicates and cell subsets isolated. General study outcomes and caveats: Compared with the primary T-cell response, the secondary T-cell response was faster but weaker, reaching its peak on day 5 rather than on day 15. Most clones expanded after primary vaccination were re-detected after the booster (almost 97% of CD4 and 88% of CD8), suggesting broad memory maintenance. The study included only two donors, which limits how far the findings can be generalized. Computational filtering was needed because FACS-sorted repertoires could contain abundant contaminating clonotypes from the bulk population. A small fraction of clonotypes appeared in both the CD4 and CD8 compartments, likely as a result of convergent recombination.

Synthesis of TCR cDNA relied on 5'RACE template switching, a step that introduced a universal primer site along with unique molecular identifiers. cDNA synthesis was primed from both the TCR alpha and TCR beta constant segments. Two PCR steps were used to amplify libraries, with sample barcodes and sequencing adapters being added in the second step. Sequencing of libraries was done on Illumina HiSeq 2500 (2x100 bp) or NovaSeq (2x150 bp). On the study's bioinformatics: Demultiplexing of reads and collapsing into UMI consensus sequences were performed with MIGEC, and V(D)J alignment was carried out with MiXCR. Clonotypes responding to the vaccine were identified with edgeR on replicate PBMC samples, with the criteria of FDR below 0.01 and a log2 fold change above 5 up to day 15. Each bulk clonotype received a CD4 or CD8 identity based on whether the sequenced CD4 or CD8 repertoire contained that clonotype at higher abundance. TCRdb passed the public sequencing reads through fastp at Q25 and MiXCR, retaining productive beta sequences. Merged by CDR3 protein, the rows form single entries marked with the most common genes and DNA. None of the V and J calls come from the authors' own analysis; TCRdb made them. This sample comprises hundreds of thousands of distinct CDR3 sequences, about 12% of them detected only once. Under 15% of the sample is taken by the ten largest.

This TCR was recovered from a man younger than 40 who received the YFV17D yellow fever vaccine. The sequence is built from TRBV5-6 and TRBJ2-1; 8 central nucleotides agree with TRBD2. Sequenced here: PBMCs, sampled on the day of the yellow fever booster vaccination. The CDR3 corresponds to CASITSGPSSYNEQFF. The DNA is TGTGCCAGCATTACTAGCGGCCCTAGCTCCTACAATGAGCAGTTCTTC.